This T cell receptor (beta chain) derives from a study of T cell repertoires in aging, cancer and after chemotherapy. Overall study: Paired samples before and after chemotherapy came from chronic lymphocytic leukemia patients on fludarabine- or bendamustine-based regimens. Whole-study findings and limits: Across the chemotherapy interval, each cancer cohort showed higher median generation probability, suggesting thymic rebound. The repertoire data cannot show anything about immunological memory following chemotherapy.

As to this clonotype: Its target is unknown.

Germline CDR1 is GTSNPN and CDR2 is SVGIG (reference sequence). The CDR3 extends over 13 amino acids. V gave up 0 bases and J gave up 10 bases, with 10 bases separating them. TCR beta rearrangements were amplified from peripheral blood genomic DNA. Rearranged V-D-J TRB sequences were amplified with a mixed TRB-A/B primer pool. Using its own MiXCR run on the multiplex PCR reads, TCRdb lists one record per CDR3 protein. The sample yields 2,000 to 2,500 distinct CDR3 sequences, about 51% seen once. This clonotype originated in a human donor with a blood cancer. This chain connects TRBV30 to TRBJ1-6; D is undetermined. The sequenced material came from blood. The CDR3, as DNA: TGTGCCTGGAGTGTACAGAAGGTATCACCCCTCCACTTT. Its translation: CAWSVQKVSPLHF.